The clone carrying this TCR beta chain was seen a few times. The antigen is unknown. The germline gives CDR1 MNHNS, CDR2 SASEGT. Trimming pared 5 bases from V and 7 bases from J, leaving 18 bases between. CDR3 length: 16 residues. TCRdb itself ran the RT-PCR reads through MiXCR, one entry per CDR3 protein. Of more than 450,000 distinct CDR3 sequences detected, 7.6% appear once; the ten largest clones hold about an eighth. This record comes from a study of response to subunit inactivated influenza vaccine. General study results and limits: There was a suggestion from the authors that each seasonal influenza vaccination recruits few new T cells.

The source of this sequence is a man between 50 and 70 years old who received an inactivated influenza vaccine. The sample in question was PBMCs from blood, obtained roughly 24 months after vaccination. The V and J genes are TRBV6-1 and TRBJ1-6, with a weak D call TRBD1 (5 bases). The CDR3 spells CASSPQTDPSNSPLHF. The CDR3 DNA reads as TGTGCCAGCAGTCCTCAGACAGACCCCTCGAATTCACCCCTCCACTTT.